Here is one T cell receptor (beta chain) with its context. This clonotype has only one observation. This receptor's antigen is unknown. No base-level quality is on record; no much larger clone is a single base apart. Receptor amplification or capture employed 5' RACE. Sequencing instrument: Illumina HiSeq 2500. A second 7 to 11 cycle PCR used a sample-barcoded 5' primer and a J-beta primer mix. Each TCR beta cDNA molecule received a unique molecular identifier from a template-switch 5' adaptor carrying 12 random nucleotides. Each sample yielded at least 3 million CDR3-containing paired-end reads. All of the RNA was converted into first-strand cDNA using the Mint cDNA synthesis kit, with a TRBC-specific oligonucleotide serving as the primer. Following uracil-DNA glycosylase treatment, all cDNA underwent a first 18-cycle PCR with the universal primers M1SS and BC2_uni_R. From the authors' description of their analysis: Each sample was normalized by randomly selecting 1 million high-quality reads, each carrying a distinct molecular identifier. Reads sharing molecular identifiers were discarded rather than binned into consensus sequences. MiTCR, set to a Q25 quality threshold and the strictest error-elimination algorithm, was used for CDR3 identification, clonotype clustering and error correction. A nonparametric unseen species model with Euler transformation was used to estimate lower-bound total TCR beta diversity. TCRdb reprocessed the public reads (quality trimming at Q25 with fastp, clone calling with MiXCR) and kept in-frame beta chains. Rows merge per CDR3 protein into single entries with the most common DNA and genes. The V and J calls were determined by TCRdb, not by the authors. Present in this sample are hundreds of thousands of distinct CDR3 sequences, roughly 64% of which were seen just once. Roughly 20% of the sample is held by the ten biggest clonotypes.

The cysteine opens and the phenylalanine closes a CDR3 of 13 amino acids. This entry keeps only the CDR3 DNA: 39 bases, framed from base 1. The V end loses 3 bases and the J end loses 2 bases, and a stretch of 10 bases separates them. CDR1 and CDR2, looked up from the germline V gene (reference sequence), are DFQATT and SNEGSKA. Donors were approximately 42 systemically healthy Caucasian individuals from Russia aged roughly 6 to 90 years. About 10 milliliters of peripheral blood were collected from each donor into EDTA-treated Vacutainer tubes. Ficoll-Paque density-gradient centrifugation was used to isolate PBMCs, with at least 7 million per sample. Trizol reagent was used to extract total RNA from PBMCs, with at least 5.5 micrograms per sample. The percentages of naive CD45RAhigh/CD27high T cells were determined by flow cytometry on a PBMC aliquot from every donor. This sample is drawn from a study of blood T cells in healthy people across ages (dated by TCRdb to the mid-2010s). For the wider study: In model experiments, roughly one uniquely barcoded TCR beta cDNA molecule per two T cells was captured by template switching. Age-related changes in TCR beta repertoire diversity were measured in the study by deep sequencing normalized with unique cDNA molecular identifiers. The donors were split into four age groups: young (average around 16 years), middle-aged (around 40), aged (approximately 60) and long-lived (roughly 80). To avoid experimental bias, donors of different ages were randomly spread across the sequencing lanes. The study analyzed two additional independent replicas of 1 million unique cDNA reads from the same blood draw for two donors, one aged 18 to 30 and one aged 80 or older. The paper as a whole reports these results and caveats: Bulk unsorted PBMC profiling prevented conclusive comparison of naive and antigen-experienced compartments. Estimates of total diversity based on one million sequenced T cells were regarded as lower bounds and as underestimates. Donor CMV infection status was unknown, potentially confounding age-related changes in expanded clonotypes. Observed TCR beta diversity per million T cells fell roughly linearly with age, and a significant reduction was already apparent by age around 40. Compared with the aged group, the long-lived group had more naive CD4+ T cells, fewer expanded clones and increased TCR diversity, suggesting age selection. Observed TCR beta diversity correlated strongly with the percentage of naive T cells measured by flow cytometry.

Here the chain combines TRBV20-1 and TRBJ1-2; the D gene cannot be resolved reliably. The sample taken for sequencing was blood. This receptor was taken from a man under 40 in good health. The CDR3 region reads CSASDTTNYGYTF. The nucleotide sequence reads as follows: TGCAGTGCTAGCGACACTACAAACTATGGCTACACCTTC.